This T cell receptor beta chain is drawn from a study of human T cells and chemical hapten exposure. Time point denoted: patch test 1, 2 weeks after DPC sensitization. The sample's treatment: therapeutic diphenylcyclopropenone sensitization with weekly scalp DPC. Study processing details: Samples contained a median of about 96,000 TCRs, with a range of roughly 20,000 to 690,600. TCRdb analysed the RACE reads with MiXCR anew, one entry per CDR3 protein. TCRdb's processing, not the authors' own work, is the source of the V and J calls. Among 300,000 to 350,000 distinct CDR3 sequences, approximately 6.3% were seen once, and the ten largest hold around 8.2%. This TCR derives from a woman aged 18-29 years with alopecia areata. Some clones in this sample may be carry-over from other donors' samples. Sequenced here: whole blood, sampled in connection with sensitization to the hapten diphenylcyclopropenone (DPC).

The CDR3 sequence: CASSFPARTRSYEQYF. CDR3 DNA sequence: TGTGCCAGCAGTTTTCCCGCCAGGACTCGATCCTACGAGCAGTACTTC. The genes are TRBV28 and TRBJ2-7; tentative D call: TRBD2 (5 bases). The CDR3 runs to 16 residues. V lost 3 bases and J lost 1, with 16 bases in between. Germline V gives CDR1 MDHEN, CDR2 SYDVKM.